This T cell receptor (beta chain) derives from a study of T-cell memory formation after mild COVID-19. For the study at large: Largely donor-specific TCR clusters were found.

Points on this clonotype: The antigen remains unidentified.

With constant-segment primers, 5'RACE yielded cDNA libraries of TCR alpha and TCR beta that carried sample barcodes and UMIs. TCRdb called the 5' RACE reads again in MiXCR, with one record for every CDR3 protein. Of approximately 350,000 distinct CDR3 sequences in the sample, under 15% are singletons; the top ten hold less than 25%. Regarding the study as a whole: Researchers found some responding clones in pre-infection memory, a sign that cross-reactive memory joined. A balance of CD4 and CD8 characterized clones contracting day 15 to 85, whereas later expanders leaned CD4+.

The specimen sequenced was PBMCs or a T cell subset sorted from them (not recorded which). This TCR was sampled from a man aged 18 to 30 who had mild COVID-19 (a few samples of this study predate the infection). Cell type and time point are not known.

The CDR3: CSGQRRASPNEQFF. CDR3 in DNA: TGCAGTGGGCAGAGGCGGGCATCCCCCAATGAGCAGTTCTTC. This chain joins TRBV20-1 and TRBJ2-1; maybe TRBD2 (5 bases). V was clipped by 7 bases and J by 6 bases, with 19 bases between them. CDR3 length equals 14 residues. Germline CDR1 DFQATT, CDR2 SNEGSKA (reference sequence).